The T cell receptor beta chain described here comes from a study of T cell responses to AZD1222 COVID-19 vaccine. The CDR3 loop spans 14 amino acids. CDR1 and CDR2 from the germline V gene are LNHDA and SQIVND (reference sequence). Trimming left V 9 bases short and J 2 bases short, with 15 bases between. Analyses pooled second doses at about 4 or about 12 weeks. Libraries were prepared by immunoSEQ multiplex PCR; TCRdb keeps only in-frame clonotypes and omits some of them. The sample comprises about 270,000 clones, 94% of which are singletons, and roughly 0.51% rests with the top ten. About this clone: The antigen remains undetermined.

Findings and limits, study-wide: White British people made up most donors, females outnumbered males, and clonal diversity was possibly underestimated. It was only after the peak T cell response that any repertoires were sampled. Just 5 to 7 people given AZD1222 tested seropositive at baseline.

Here the sequenced sample was peripheral blood, taken 28 days after the second AZD1222 dose. The J gene is TRBJ2-3, the V gene TRBV19, with D possibly matching TRBD2 (7 bases). This TCR was sampled from an adult who received the AZD1222 COVID-19 vaccine. CDR3 in amino acids: CASRGAGPTDTQYF. CDR3 bases: TGTGCCAGCCGGGGGGCAGGACCCACAGATACGCAGTATTTT.